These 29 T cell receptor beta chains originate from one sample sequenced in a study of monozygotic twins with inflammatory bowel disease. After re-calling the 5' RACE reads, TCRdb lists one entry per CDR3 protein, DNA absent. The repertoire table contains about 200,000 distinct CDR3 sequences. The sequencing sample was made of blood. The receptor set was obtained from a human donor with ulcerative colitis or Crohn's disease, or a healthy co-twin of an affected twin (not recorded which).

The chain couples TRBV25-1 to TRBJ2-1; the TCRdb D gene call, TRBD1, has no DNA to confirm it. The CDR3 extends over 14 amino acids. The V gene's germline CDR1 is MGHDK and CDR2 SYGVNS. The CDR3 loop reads CASTWATGGYEQFF.

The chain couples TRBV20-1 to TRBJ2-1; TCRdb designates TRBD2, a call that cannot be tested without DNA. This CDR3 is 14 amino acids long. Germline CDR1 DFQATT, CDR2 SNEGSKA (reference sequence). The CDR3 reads CSARLAAVYNEQFF.

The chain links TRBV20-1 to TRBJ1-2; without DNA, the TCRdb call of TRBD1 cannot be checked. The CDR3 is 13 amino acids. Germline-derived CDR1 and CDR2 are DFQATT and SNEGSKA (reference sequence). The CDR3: CSARVGQGSGYTF.

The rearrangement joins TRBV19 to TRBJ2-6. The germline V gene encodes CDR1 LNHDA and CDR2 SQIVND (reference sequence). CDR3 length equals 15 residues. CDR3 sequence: CASSGQNSGANVLTF.

This CDR3 is CAWSRPSNQPQHF. The J gene is TRBJ1-5, the V gene TRBV30. The germline V gene has CDR1 GTSNPN and CDR2 SVGIG (reference sequence). CDR3 size: 13 residues.

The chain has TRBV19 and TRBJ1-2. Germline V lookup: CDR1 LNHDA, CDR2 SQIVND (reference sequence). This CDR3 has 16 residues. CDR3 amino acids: CASSIPTGPWNYGYTF.

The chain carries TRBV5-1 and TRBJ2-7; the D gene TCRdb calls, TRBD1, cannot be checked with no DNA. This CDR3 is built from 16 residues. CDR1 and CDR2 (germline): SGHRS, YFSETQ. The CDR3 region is CASSLAGPGQGHEQYF.

The CDR3 sequence is CSVQGQRENSPLHF. The chain joins TRBV29-1 to TRBJ1-6. CDR3 size: 14 residues. Germline V gives CDR1 SQVTM, CDR2 ANQGSEA.

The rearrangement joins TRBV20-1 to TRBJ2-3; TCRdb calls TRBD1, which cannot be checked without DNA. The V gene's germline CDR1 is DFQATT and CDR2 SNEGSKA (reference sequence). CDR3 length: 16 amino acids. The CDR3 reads CSARDPLTANTDTQYF.

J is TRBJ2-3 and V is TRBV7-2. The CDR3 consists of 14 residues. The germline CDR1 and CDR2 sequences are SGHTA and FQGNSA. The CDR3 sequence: CASSFPANADTQYF.

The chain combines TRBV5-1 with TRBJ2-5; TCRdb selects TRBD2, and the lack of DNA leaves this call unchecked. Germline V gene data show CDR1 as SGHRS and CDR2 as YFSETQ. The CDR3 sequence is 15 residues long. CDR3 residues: CASSHTSGGQETQYF.

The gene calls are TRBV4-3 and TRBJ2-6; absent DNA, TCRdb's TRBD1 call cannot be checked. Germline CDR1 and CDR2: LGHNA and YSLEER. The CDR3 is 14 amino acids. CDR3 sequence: CASSRDIRANVLTF.

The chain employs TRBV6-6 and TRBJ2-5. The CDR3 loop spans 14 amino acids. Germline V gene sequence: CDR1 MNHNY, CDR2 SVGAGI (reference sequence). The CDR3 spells CASSYRSVGETQYF.

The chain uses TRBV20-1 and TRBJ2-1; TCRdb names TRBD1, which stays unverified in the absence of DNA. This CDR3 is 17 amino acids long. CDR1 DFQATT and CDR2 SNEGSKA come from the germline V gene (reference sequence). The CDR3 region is CSASRGRGQVLYNEQFF.

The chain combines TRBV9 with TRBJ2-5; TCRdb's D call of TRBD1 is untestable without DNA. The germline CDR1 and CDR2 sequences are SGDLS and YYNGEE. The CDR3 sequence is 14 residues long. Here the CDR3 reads CASSAFSGGETQYF.

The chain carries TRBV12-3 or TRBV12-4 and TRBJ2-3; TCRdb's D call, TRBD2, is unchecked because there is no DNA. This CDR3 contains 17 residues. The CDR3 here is CASTTSPGLAFTDTQYF.

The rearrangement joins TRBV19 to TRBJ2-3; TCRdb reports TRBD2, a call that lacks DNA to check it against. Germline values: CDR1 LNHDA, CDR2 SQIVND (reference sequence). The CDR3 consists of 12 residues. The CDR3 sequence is CASTGDTDTQYF.

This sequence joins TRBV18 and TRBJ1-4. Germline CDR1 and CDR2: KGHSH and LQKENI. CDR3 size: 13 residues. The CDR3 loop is CASSPQFNEKLFF.

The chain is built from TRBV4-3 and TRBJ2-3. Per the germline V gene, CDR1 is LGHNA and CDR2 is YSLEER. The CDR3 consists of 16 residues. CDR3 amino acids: CASSQGLAGGADTQYF.

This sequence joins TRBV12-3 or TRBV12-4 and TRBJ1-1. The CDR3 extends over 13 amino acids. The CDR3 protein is CASSLSRYTEAFF.

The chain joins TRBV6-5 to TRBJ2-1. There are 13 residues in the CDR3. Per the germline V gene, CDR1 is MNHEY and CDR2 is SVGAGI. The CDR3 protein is CATRPNTYNEQFF.

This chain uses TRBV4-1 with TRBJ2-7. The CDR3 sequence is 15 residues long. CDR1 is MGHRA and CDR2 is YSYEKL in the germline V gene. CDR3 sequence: CASSQAGLSSYEQYF.

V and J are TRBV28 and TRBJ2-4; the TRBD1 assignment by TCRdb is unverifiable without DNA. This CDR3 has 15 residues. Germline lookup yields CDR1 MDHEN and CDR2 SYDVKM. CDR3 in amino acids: CASNPQGGAKNIQYF.

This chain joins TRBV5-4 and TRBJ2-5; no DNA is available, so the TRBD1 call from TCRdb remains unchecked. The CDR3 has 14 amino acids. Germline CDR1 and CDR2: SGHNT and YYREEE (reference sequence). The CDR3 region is CASSKTGPQETQYF.

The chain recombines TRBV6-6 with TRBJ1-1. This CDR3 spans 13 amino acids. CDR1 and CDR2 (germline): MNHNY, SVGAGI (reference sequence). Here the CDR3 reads CASSYSQYTEAFF.

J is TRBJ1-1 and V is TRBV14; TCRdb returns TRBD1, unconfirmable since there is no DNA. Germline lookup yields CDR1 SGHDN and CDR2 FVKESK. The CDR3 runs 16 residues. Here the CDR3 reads CATSTWTGWADTEAFF.

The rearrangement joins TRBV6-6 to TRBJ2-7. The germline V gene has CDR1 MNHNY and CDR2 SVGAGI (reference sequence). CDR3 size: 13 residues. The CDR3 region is CASSYQSSYEQYF.

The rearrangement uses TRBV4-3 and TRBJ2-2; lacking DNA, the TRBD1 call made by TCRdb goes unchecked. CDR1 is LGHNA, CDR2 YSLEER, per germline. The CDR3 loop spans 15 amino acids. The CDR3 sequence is CASSQDGGGTGELFF.

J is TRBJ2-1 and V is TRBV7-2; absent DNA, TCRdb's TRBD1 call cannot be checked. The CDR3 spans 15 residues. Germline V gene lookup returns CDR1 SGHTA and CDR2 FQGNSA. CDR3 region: CASRLSGGVYNEQFF.